Listed below are T cell receptor beta chains from one sample, sequenced in a study of beta chain features in type 1 diabetes. Only in-frame clones appear in the TCRdb table, and some are missing; sequencing was by immunoSEQ multiplex PCR. The top ten clones hold about 0.063% of a sample with roughly 120,000 clones, approximately 39% of them seen once. What was sequenced was stem cell memory CD4+ T cells from blood. These receptors were collected from a woman between 18 and 29 years old in good health. Each CDR3 is given with its conserved first and last residue. A D gene is named only where the DNA matches it firmly. Size is stated for part of the rows, as once, few or many counts, or as a class when the clone is expanded.

abundance	v_gene	d_gene	j_gene	CDR3aa	CDR3nt
few	TRBV5-4	TRBD2	TRBJ2-2	CASSSRGGLANANTGELFF	TGTGCCAGCAGCTCCCGGGGAGGGCTAGCCAACGCGAACACCGGGGAGCTGTTTTTT
few	TRBV5-1	TRBD2	TRBJ2-1	CASSLAGASGYNEQFF	TGCGCGAGCTCCTTAGCGGGAGCTTCAGGATACAATGAGCAGTTCTTC
NA	TRBV7-8	TRBD1	TRBJ1-2	CASSPRQGPYGYTF	TGTGCCAGCAGCCCACGACAGGGCCCCTATGGCTACACCTTC
NA	TRBV6-5	TRBD2	TRBJ2-1	CASRNPGLVYNEQFF	TGTGCCAGCAGAAACCCGGGACTAGTCTACAATGAGCAGTTCTTC
NA	TRBV28	TRBD1	TRBJ1-2	CASSYLGTGSYGYTF	TGTGCCAGCTCGTACCTCGGGACAGGCAGCTATGGCTACACCTTC
NA	TRBV5-4	NA	TRBJ2-5	CASSFEAFQETQYF	TGTGCCAGCAGCTTCGAGGCTTTTCAAGAGACCCAGTACTTC
NA	TRBV10-3	NA	TRBJ2-7	CAISEAGNGEQYF	TGTGCCATCAGTGAGGCGGGAAACGGCGAGCAGTACTTC
NA	TRBV7-9	TRBD1	TRBJ2-3	CASSPSQGTDTQYF	TGTGCCAGCAGCCCATCACAGGGGACAGATACGCAGTATTTT
NA	TRBV28	TRBD1	TRBJ1-3	CASSYRGYFGNTIYF	TGTGCCAGCAGTTACAGGGGGTATTTCGGAAACACCATATATTTT
NA	TRBV6-1	NA	TRBJ1-1	CASSEAVAAAGNTEAFF	TGTGCCAGCAGTGAAGCCGTTGCGGCAGCCGGGAACACTGAAGCTTTCTTT
NA	TRBV6-1	NA	TRBJ2-1	CASTGGRQSYNEQFF	TGTGCCAGCACCGGGGGGCGCCAATCCTACAATGAGCAGTTCTTC
NA	TRBV5-1	NA	TRBJ2-2	CASKLRQTGELFF	TGCGCCAGCAAACTCCGACAAACCGGGGAGCTGTTTTTT
NA	TRBV7-9	NA	TRBJ1-1	CASTFLSGVNTEAFF	TGTGCCAGCACCTTCCTTTCAGGGGTAAACACTGAAGCTTTCTTT
few	TRBV19	NA	TRBJ2-3	CASSLSTDTQYF	TGTGCCAGTAGTCTATCCACAGATACGCAGTATTTT
NA	TRBV19	TRBD2	TRBJ2-1	CASSFSRSGSYSYNEQFF	TGTGCCAGTAGTTTTAGTCGTAGCGGGAGCTACTCCTACAATGAGCAGTTCTTC
few	TRBV10-3	TRBD1	TRBJ1-1	CAISERTGGFTEAFF	TGTGCCATCAGTGAACGGACAGGGGGCTTCACTGAAGCTTTCTTT
few	TRBV7-2	NA	TRBJ2-7	CASSLPRTAHYEQYF	TGTGCCAGCAGCTTACCCCGGACAGCGCACTACGAGCAGTACTTC
NA	TRBV29-1	TRBD1	TRBJ1-2	CSVGGQGGYTF	TGCAGCGTTGGGGGACAGGGCGGCTACACCTTC
NA	TRBV28	TRBD2	TRBJ2-1	CASSFAQTSGKGQFF	TGTGCCAGCAGTTTTGCCCAAACTAGCGGGAAAGGGCAGTTCTTC
few	TRBV28	NA	TRBJ2-3	CASSYLRAGTQYF	TGTGCCAGCAGTTACCTCAGGGCCGGTACGCAGTATTTT
NA	TRBV30	NA	TRBJ2-6	CACSPGANVLTF	TGTGCCTGCTCTCCTGGGGCCAACGTCCTGACTTTC
NA	TRBV29-1	TRBD1	TRBJ1-1	CSGTGTGLLNTEAFF	TGCAGCGGTACCGGGACAGGGTTGTTGAACACTGAAGCTTTCTTT
many	TRBV7-9	NA	TRBJ1-2	CASSGQGQGYTF	TGTGCCAGCAGCGGGCAGGGTCAAGGCTACACCTTC
few	TRBV7-3	TRBD1	TRBJ1-5	CASSLTAGEGDRENQPQHF	TGTGCCAGCAGCTTAACGGCGGGTGAGGGAGACAGGGAGAATCAGCCCCAGCATTTT
few	TRBV2	TRBD1	TRBJ2-6	CASNRDSMISGANVLTF	TGTGCCAGCAACCGGGACAGTATGATCTCTGGGGCCAACGTCCTGACTTTC
NA	TRBV30	TRBD1	TRBJ2-7	CAWSAEMRGLYEQYF	TGTGCCTGGAGTGCCGAAATGAGGGGGCTGTACGAGCAGTACTTC
few	TRBV25-1	TRBD1	TRBJ2-7	CASSEFGMTGTWEQYF	TGTGCCAGCAGTGAATTTGGAATGACAGGGACGTGGGAGCAGTACTTC
NA	TRBV6-1	NA	TRBJ2-1	CASSERPGDSYNEQFF	TGTGCCAGCAGTGAAAGGCCAGGGGACTCCTACAATGAGCAGTTCTTC
once	TRBV5-1	TRBD1	TRBJ2-2	CASRRTGGLRTGELFF	TGCGCCAGCAGACGAACAGGGGGCTTGAGGACCGGGGAGCTGTTTTTT
few	TRBV7-7	NA	TRBJ2-3	CASSLGRQQADTQYF	TGTGCTAGCAGCTTAGGGAGGCAGCAGGCAGATACGCAGTATTTT
few	TRBV5-1	TRBD2	TRBJ2-1	CASSGATKGLAYNEQFF	TGCGCCAGCAGCGGGGCAACCAAGGGACTAGCCTACAATGAGCAGTTCTTC
NA	TRBV18	TRBD2	TRBJ2-2	CASSHRQAGINRVTGELFF	TGTGCCAGCTCACACCGTCAAGCGGGAATAAATCGGGTAACCGGGGAGCTGTTTTTT
few	TRBV15	NA	TRBJ1-4	CATSRSTGATNEKLFF	TGTGCCACCAGCAGATCTACAGGTGCAACTAATGAAAAACTGTTTTTT
NA	TRBV6-1	NA	TRBJ1-1	CASSEWRGWDTEAFF	TGTGCCAGCAGTGAATGGAGGGGATGGGACACTGAAGCTTTCTTT
NA	TRBV7-2	TRBD2	TRBJ2-5	CASTTSGGKETQYF	TGTGCCAGCACTACTAGCGGAGGGAAAGAGACCCAGTACTTC
NA	TRBV6-5	TRBD1	TRBJ2-3	CASSYGRGITDTQYF	TGTGCCAGCAGTTACGGCAGGGGGATCACAGATACGCAGTATTTT
few	TRBV7-2	TRBD2	TRBJ2-5	CASSLLAATETQYF	TGTGCCAGCAGCTTACTAGCGGCAACGGAGACCCAGTACTTC
NA	TRBV20-1	NA	TRBJ2-1	CSARDDSKRFF	TGCAGTGCTAGGGATGACTCCAAACGGTTCTTC
few	TRBV2	NA	TRBJ1-1	CASSLDTEAFF	TGTGCCAGCAGTCTCGACACTGAAGCTTTCTTT
NA	TRBV30	NA	TRBJ1-2	CAWSSGTRYYGYTF	TGTGCCTGGAGTTCCGGGACACGCTATTATGGCTACACCTTC
NA	TRBV11-2	TRBD2	TRBJ2-7	CASSLYWGLAGGPTMEQYF	TGTGCCAGCAGCTTATACTGGGGACTAGCGGGAGGGCCGACAATGGAGCAGTACTTC
NA	TRBV6-6	NA	TRBJ1-5	CASSYYRGNQPQHF	TGTGCCAGCAGTTACTACCGGGGTAATCAGCCCCAGCATTTT
NA	TRBV19	TRBD1	TRBJ1-1	CASSPGQGGEAFF	TGTGCCAGTAGCCCCGGACAGGGTGGCGAAGCTTTCTTT
NA	TRBV7-8	TRBD1	TRBJ1-1	CASSTRSGTANTEAFF	TGTGCCAGCAGCACGAGATCCGGGACAGCGAACACTGAAGCTTTCTTT
NA	TRBV28	TRBD1	TRBJ1-2	CASSSPGRGYYGYTF	TGTGCCAGCAGTTCCCCCGGCAGGGGGTACTATGGCTACACCTTC
NA	TRBV7-2	TRBD2	TRBJ2-3	CASTGLAGVRTDTQYF	TGTGCCAGCACGGGACTAGCGGGAGTCCGGACAGATACGCAGTATTTT
few	TRBV19	NA	TRBJ1-5	CASQFGGNGQPQHF	TGTGCCAGTCAATTCGGGGGGAACGGTCAGCCCCAGCATTTT
NA	TRBV7-8	NA	TRBJ1-3	CASSLALQGDTIYF	TGTGCCAGCAGCTTAGCGCTCCAAGGGGACACCATATATTTT
NA	TRBV7-9	TRBD2	TRBJ2-1	CASSLGGTSREAYNEQFF	TGTGCCAGCAGCTTAGGGGGGACGAGTCGGGAGGCGTACAATGAGCAGTTCTTC
NA	TRBV5-6	NA	TRBJ2-1	CASTGQLWINEQFF	TGTGCCAGCACCGGACAGCTGTGGATCAATGAGCAGTTCTTC
NA	TRBV7-8	NA	TRBJ2-3	CASSLGAGASTDTQYF	TGTGCCAGCAGCTTAGGGGCGGGGGCTAGCACAGATACGCAGTATTTT